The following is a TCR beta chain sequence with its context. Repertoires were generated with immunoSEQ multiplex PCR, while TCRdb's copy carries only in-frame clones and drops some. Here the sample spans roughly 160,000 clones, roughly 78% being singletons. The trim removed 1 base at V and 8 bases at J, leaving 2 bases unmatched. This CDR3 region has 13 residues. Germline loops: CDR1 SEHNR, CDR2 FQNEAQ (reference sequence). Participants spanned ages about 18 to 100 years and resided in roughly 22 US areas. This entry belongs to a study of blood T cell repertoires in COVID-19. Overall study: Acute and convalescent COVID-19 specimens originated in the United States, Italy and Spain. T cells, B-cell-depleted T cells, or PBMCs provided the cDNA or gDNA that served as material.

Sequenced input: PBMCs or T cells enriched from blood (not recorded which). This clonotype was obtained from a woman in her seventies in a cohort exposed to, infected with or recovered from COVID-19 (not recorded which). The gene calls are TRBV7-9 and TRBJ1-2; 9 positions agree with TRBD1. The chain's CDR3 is CASSLGTGAGYTF. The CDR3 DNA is TGTGCCAGCAGCTTAGGGACAGGGGCCGGCTACACCTTC.